The 4 T cell receptor beta chains below come from one sample, sequenced in a study of T-cell reconstitution after alpha-beta-depleted transplantation in children. Unique molecular identifiers tagged the TCRbeta library. MiXCR, run by TCRdb on the PCR reads, gives a single entry per CDR3 protein. Of hundreds of thousands of distinct CDR3 sequences in the sample, around 25% were seen once. This specimen was PBMCs, taken before TCRalphabeta/CD19-depleted stem cell transplant. The receptors originated from a girl between 2 and 10 years old with Fanconi anemia, due to receive a stem cell transplant.

The chain employs TRBV28 and TRBJ2-3, with D hard to call. The V end lost 4 bases, the J end lost 2 bases, and 7 bases lay between the germline ends. CDR3 length: 13 amino acids. Germline V gene sequence: CDR1 MDHEN, CDR2 SYDVKM. Written as DNA, the CDR3 is TGTGCCAGCAGTTCCAGAAACACAGATACGCAGTATTTT. Translated: CASSSRNTDTQYF.

The V and J genes are TRBV9 and TRBJ2-1; D possibly corresponds to TRBD2 (5 bases). Deletions cut 2 bases from V and 5 bases from J, with 14 bases between. Per germline, CDR1 SGDLS and CDR2 YYNGEE. This CDR3 comprises 15 residues. The CDR3 reads CASSVLAGLNNEQFF. CDR3 in DNA: TGTGCCAGCAGCGTCCTAGCCGGGTTGAACAATGAGCAGTTCTTC. Based on the CDR3 plus reference TRBV9 and TRBJ2-1, the full variable domain is DSGVTQTPKHLITATGQRVTLRCSPRSGDLSVYWYQQSLDQGLQFLIQYYNGEERAKGNILERFSAQQFPDLHSELNLSSLELGDSALYFCASSVLAGLNNEQFFGPGTRLTVL.

V gene TRBV5-1 combines with J gene TRBJ2-1, with 10 bases identical to TRBD2. V lost 4 bases, J lost 2 bases, and 6 bases stayed unmatched. The CDR3 loop spans 16 amino acids. Per the germline V gene, CDR1 is SGHRS and CDR2 is YFSETQ. In nucleotides, the CDR3 is TGCGCCAGCAGCCGGCCAACTAGCGGGGCCTACAATGAGCAGTTCTTC. Translation: CASSRPTSGAYNEQFF.

This clonotype has a count of ten or more. The chain uses TRBV5-5 and TRBJ1-5; D is unresolved. Germline-derived CDR1 and CDR2 are SGHKS and YYEKEE (reference sequence). Trimming shortened V by 1 base and J by 6 bases, and 5 bases separated the two germline ends. The CDR3 is 12 amino acids. DNA for the CDR3: TGTGCCAGCAGCTTGTCCGGTCAGCCCCAGCATTTT. Residues: CASSLSGQPQHF.